Included here is one T cell receptor beta chain sequence, with context. Its cognate antigen is unknown. This sample was taken from a study of shared clonotypes between healthy human individuals. Study observations and caveats: All-four-donor shared clonotypes had higher generation probabilities than non-shared clonotypes did. Generally, naive subsets came out with larger estimated richness than memory subsets.

Naive-designated CD8 cells lacked CD45RO, were positively enriched for CCR7, and omitted terminally differentiated effector memory CD45RA+ cells. The healthy adult donors were HIV-negative and reported no recent acute infections or vaccinations. The CDR3 is 20 residues long. With V trimmed by 4 bases and J by 6 bases, 21 bases remained unmatched. The germline V gene encodes CDR1 LGHNA and CDR2 YSLEER. Here immunoSEQ multiplex PCR was the method, and the copy in TCRdb shows in-frame clones only, minus some. The sample shows around 2.1 million clones, 85% to 95% of them seen only once. This receptor was taken from a man younger than 35 in good health. Some clones in this sample may be carry-over from other donors' samples. The specimen sequenced was naive CD8+ T cells from PBMCs. The chain carries TRBV4-3 and TRBJ2-2, with 9 bases identical to TRBD2. CDR3 amino acids: CASSPAHPHVSGSLSGELFF. For the CDR3, the DNA is TGCGCCAGCAGCCCAGCTCACCCCCACGTTAGCGGGAGTTTGTCCGGGGAGCTGTTTTTT.